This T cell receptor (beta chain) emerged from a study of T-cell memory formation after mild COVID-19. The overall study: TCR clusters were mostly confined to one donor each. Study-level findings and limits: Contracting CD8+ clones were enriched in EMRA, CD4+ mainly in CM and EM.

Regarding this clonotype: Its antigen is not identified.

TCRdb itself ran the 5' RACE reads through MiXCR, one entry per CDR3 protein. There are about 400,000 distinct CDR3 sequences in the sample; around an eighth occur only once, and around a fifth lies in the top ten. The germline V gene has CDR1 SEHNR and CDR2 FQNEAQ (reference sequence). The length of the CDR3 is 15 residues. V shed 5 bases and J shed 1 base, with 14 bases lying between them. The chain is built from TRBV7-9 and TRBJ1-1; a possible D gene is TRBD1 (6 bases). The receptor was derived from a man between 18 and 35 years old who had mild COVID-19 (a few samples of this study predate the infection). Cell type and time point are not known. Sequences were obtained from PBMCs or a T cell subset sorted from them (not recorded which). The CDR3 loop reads CASSTWTEQNTEAFF. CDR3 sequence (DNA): TGTGCCAGCAGCACGTGGACAGAGCAGAACACTGAAGCTTTCTTT.